The table lists the clone carrying this TCR beta chain with a few counts. The antigen is undetermined. The data originate from a study of shared clonotypes between healthy human individuals. The material for each subset, its genomic DNA, was split evenly across several immunoSEQ plates. Data came from immunoSEQ multiplex PCR; TCRdb stores just in-frame clones and leaves some out. The table shows about 1.1 million clones, with 60% to 80% occurring only once. Germline CDR1 SGHTA, CDR2 FQGNSA. V shed 5 bases and J shed 6 bases, with 13 bases lying between them. The CDR3 has 13 residues. Study-wide points: Compared with memory subsets, naive subsets generally had larger estimated richness.

The receptor comes from a man aged 18 to 30 in good health. Some clones in this sample may be carry-over from other donors' samples. Material: memory CD4+ T cells from PBMCs. Indicated subset: CD45RA-negative fraction. The chain has TRBV7-2 and TRBJ1-2; D remains ambiguous. CDR3 nucleotides: TGTGCCAGCAGCCCTGGGATTTCAGATGGCTACACCTTC. Its translation: CASSPGISDGYTF.